The clone carrying this TCR beta chain has more than one count but fewer than ten. CDR3 length: 14 amino acids. Germline V lookup: CDR1 SGDLS, CDR2 YYNGEE. The V and J ends lost 3 bases and 0 bases, in that order; junction bases with no gene match: 1. Profiled with immunoSEQ multiplex PCR; TCRdb holds only in-frame clones, not every one. Of about 730,000 clones in the sample, roughly 72% were seen once. These data originate in a study of shared clonotypes between healthy human individuals. The sequence was obtained from a woman aged 30 to 39 in good health. The V and J genes are TRBV9 and TRBJ1-1, with 8 bases identical to TRBD1. The sample comprised memory CD4+ T cells sorted from blood. Subset reported: CD45RA-negative fraction. The CDR3 protein is CASSADRVNTEAFF. CDR3 DNA sequence: TGTGCCAGCAGCGCGGACAGGGTGAACACTGAAGCTTTCTTT. Full variable domain (missing parts from reference TRBV9 and TRBJ1-1): DSGVTQTPKHLITATGQRVTLRCSPRSGDLSVYWYQQSLDQGLQFLIQYYNGEERAKGNILERFSAQQFPDLHSELNLSSLELGDSALYFCASSADRVNTEAFFGQGTRLTVV.